The 20 T cell receptor beta chains below come from one sample, sequenced in a study of blood T cell repertoires in COVID-19. Produced via immunoSEQ multiplex PCR; TCRdb's table is partial and in-frame only. Among approximately 97,000 clones listed, 87% were seen once. The sequenced sample was peripheral blood. These receptors were obtained from a man in his fifties with active COVID-19.

The gene calls are TRBV20-1 and TRBJ1-2; 7 nucleotides agree with TRBD1. Trimming took 3 bases from V and 8 from J; bases not matched to a gene: 3. This CDR3 spans 11 amino acids. Germline CDR1 and CDR2: DFQATT and SNEGSKA (reference sequence). The chain's CDR3 is CSASRGQGYTF. The CDR3, as DNA: TGCAGTGCTAGTAGGGGGCAAGGCTACACCTTC.

V is TRBV10-3 and J is TRBJ1-3; possible D gene TRBD1, 5 bases. Trimming removed 4 bases at V and 0 bases at J, with 13 bases between. This CDR3 is built from 16 residues. The germline gives CDR1 ENHRY, CDR2 SYGVKD. The CDR3 loop is CAISATVQSSGNTIYF. The CDR3 region has the DNA TGTGCCATCAGTGCGACAGTCCAATCCTCTGGAAACACCATATATTTT.

V is TRBV5-1 and J is TRBJ2-7; a possible D gene is TRBD2 (5 bases). Trimming stripped 0 bases from V and 5 bases from J, with 12 bases between. The CDR3 is made up of 14 amino acids. The germline V gene encodes CDR1 SGHRS and CDR2 YFSETQ. In nucleotides, the CDR3 is TGCGCCAGCAGCTTGGTCCCTACGAGGGACGAGCAGTACTTC. The encoded protein is CASSLVPTRDEQYF.

The chain employs TRBV7-3 and TRBJ2-1; D remains unclear. Trimming cost V 5 bases and J 3 bases, with 11 bases left between them. The CDR3 spans 14 residues. CDR1 and CDR2 (germline): SGHTA, FQGTGA. Here the CDR3 reads CASSPELNYNEQFF. In DNA form, the CDR3 reads TGTGCCAGCAGCCCCGAGTTGAACTACAATGAGCAGTTCTTC.

This rearrangement joins TRBV11-2 to TRBJ2-7; 10 bases are a match to TRBD2. CDR3 size: 16 residues. V shed 1 base, J shed 6 bases, and the junction held 9 bases outside the gene matches. The germline CDR1 and CDR2 sequences are SGHAT and FQNNGV. CDR3 sequence reads: CASSLVYQRGGREQYF. The CDR3 bases are TGTGCCAGCAGCTTAGTGTACCAGCGGGGGGGCCGCGAGCAGTACTTC.

Only a few counts were recorded for this clone. The J gene is TRBJ1-5, the V gene TRBV12-3 or TRBV12-4; TRBD1 might be the D (5 bases). Trimming removed 8 bases at V and 6 bases at J, with 14 bases between. The CDR3 runs to 13 residues. CDR3 sequence: CASLQGLGQPQHF. In DNA, the CDR3 is TGTGCCAGCCTCCAGGGATTGGGTCAGCCCCAGCATTTT.

V and J are TRBV5-8 and TRBJ2-3, with D uncertain. The CDR3 is made up of 14 amino acids. V lost 2 bases and J 4 bases, leaving 11 bases between the germline ends. Germline V gives CDR1 SGHTS, CDR2 YDEGEE. This CDR3 is CASSFVSRADTQYF. Written as DNA, the CDR3 is TGTGCCAGCAGCTTTGTTAGTCGGGCAGATACGCAGTATTTT.

V gene TRBV12-3 or TRBV12-4 combines with J gene TRBJ2-2; D is undetermined. The length of the CDR3 is 13 residues. The germline V and J ends were trimmed by 3 bases and 8 bases, with 10 bases remaining between them. The CDR3 spells CASSFVISGELFF. DNA of the CDR3: TGTGCCAGCAGTTTCGTTATATCTGGGGAGCTGTTTTTT.

The chain uses TRBV5-1 and TRBJ1-2, with a tentative D call TRBD1 (6 bases). The germline V gene has CDR1 SGHRS and CDR2 YFSETQ. The CDR3 consists of 15 residues. Trimming removed 0 bases at V and 2 bases at J, with 11 bases between. CDR3 DNA: TGCGCCAGCAGCTTGGAGGGACAATCCAACTATGGCTACACCTTC. It yields the protein CASSLEGQSNYGYTF.

This chain connects TRBV20-1 to TRBJ2-7; the D gene is possibly TRBD1 (5 bases). This CDR3 is 11 amino acids long. V lost 5 bases and J lost 3, with 8 bases in between. Germline loops: CDR1 DFQATT, CDR2 SNEGSKA (reference sequence). The CDR3 sequence: CSARRGYEQYF. The CDR3 DNA reads TGCAGTGCTCGAAGGGGCTACGAGCAGTACTTC.

V and J are TRBV9 and TRBJ2-4; the D is unclear. Germline CDR1 SGDLS, CDR2 YYNGEE. CDR3 size: 16 residues. Trimming left V 0 bases short and J 0 bases short, with 10 bases between. This CDR3 is CASSVGSYLAKNIQYF. The CDR3, as DNA: TGTGCCAGCAGCGTAGGGTCCTATTTAGCCAAAAACATTCAGTACTTC.

This chain joins TRBV5-4 and TRBJ2-2; D uncertain. The CDR3 loop spans 12 amino acids. V lost 4 bases and J lost 9, with 10 bases in between. Looked up from germline, CDR1 is SGHNT and CDR2 is YYREEE (reference sequence). The CDR3 sequence: CASSTSQWELFF. The DNA for the CDR3 is TGTGCCAGCAGCACGTCGCAGTGGGAGCTGTTTTTT.

The J gene is TRBJ2-3, the V gene TRBV7-2; 10 bases align to TRBD2. V shed 3 bases and J 3 bases; nucleotides not matched to a gene: 9. From germline, CDR1 is SGHTA and CDR2 FQGNSA. This CDR3 is 17 amino acids long. CDR3 loop: CASSFRAPAGGTDTQYF. The CDR3, as DNA: TGTGCCAGCAGCTTTAGGGCCCCAGCGGGGGGGACAGATACGCAGTATTTT. The full variable domain, in which reference TRBV7-2 and TRBJ2-3 provide the parts outside the CDR3, is GAGVSQSPSNKVTEKGKDVELRCDPISGHTALYWYRQSLGQGLEFLIYFQGNSAPDKSGLPSDRFSAERTGGSVSTLTIQRTQQEDSAVYLCASSFRAPAGGTDTQYFGPGTRLTVL.

The chain uses TRBV3-1 (or the pseudogene TRBV3-2) and TRBJ2-2; D may be TRBD2 (7 bases). Germline loops: CDR1 LGHDT, CDR2 YNNKEL (reference sequence). The CDR3 runs 16 residues. Trimming cost V 5 bases and J 4 bases, with 17 bases left between them. The CDR3 region has the DNA TGTGCCAGCAGCAACCCGCGGGGGCGAGGCACCGGGGAGCTGTTTTTT. Translated, it gives CASSNPRGRGTGELFF.

The chain links TRBV28 to TRBJ2-3; TRBD1 aligns across 8 bases. The V and J ends lost 3 bases and 3 bases, in that order; junction bases with no gene match: 8. Germline V gene data show CDR1 as MDHEN and CDR2 as SYDVKM. The CDR3 has 16 amino acids. CDR3 nucleotides: TGTGCCAGCAGTTTTCCCCCGGGACAGGTAACAGATACGCAGTATTTT. Encoded protein: CASSFPPGQVTDTQYF.

The chain recombines TRBV9 with TRBJ2-6; D unresolved. CDR3 size: 13 residues. Trimming pared 6 bases from V and 0 bases from J, leaving 4 bases between. The germline CDR1 and CDR2 sequences are SGDLS and YYNGEE. This chain's CDR3 is CASTSSGANVLTF. CDR3 bases: TGTGCCAGCACATCCTCTGGGGCCAACGTCCTGACTTTC.

This clone occurred once. A read error may produce the germline difference seen at one junction end. The CDR3 DNA follows: TGTGCCAGCAGCGCCGGGACTGCGGTGACTTTT. Its protein product is CASSAGTAVTF. V is TRBV5-6 and J is TRBJ1-4; a possible D gene is TRBD1 (5 bases). Per the germline V gene, CDR1 is SGHDT and CDR2 is YYEEEE. The CDR3 covers 11 residues.

This chain connects TRBV2 to TRBJ1-1, with a tentative D call TRBD1 (5 bases). The ends were cut back, 2 bases at V and 4 bases at J, with 8 bases in the middle. This CDR3 contains 13 residues. Germline V gene lookup returns CDR1 SNHLY and CDR2 FYNNEI. The CDR3, as DNA: TGTGCCAGCAGTGAAAGACAGCGCACTGAAGCTTTCTTT. Translated, it gives CASSERQRTEAFF.

The chain joins TRBV15 to TRBJ2-7; 10 bases line up with TRBD1. Germline assignment: CDR1 LNHNV and CDR2 YYDKDF (reference sequence). The ends lost 3 bases at V and 5 bases at J; junction bases unmatched: 4. This CDR3 is built from 14 residues. The CDR3 coding sequence is TGTGCCACCAGCAGCGGGGACAGGGGCAACGAGCAGTACTTC. Its protein product is CATSSGDRGNEQYF.

The rearrangement uses TRBV10-3 and TRBJ1-1, with a weak D call TRBD1 (6 bases). The CDR3 contains 14 residues. Germline CDR1 reads ENHRY; CDR2 reads SYGVKD. Trimming removed 6 bases at V and 4 bases at J, with 15 bases between. The chain's CDR3 is CAIRTTQGSTEAFF. CDR3 nucleotide sequence: TGTGCCATCAGGACAACACAGGGATCCACTGAAGCTTTCTTT.